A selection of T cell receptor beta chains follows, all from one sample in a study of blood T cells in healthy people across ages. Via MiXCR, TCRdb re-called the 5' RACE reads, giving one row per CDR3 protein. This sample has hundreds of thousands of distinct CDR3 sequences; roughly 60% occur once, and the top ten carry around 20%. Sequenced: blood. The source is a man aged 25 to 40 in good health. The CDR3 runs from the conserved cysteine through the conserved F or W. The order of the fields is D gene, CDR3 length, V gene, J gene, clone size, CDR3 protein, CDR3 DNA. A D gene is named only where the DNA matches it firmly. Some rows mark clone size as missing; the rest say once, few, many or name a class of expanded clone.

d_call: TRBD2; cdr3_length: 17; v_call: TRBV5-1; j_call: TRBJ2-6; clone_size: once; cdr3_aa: CASTKTSATSGANVLTF; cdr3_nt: TGCGCCAGCACGAAGACTAGCGCGACCTCTGGGGCCAACGTCCTGACTTTC
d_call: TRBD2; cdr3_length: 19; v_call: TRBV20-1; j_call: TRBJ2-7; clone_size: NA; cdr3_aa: CSARDNLEPKRGSSYEQYF; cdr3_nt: TGCAGTGCTAGAGACAACCTAGAACCCAAGCGGGGGAGCTCCTACGAGCAGTACTTC
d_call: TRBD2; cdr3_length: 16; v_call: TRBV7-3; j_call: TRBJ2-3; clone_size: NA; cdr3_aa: CASSFASGRSADTQYF; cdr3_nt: TGTGCCAGCAGCTTTGCTAGCGGGAGGTCGGCAGATACGCAGTATTTT
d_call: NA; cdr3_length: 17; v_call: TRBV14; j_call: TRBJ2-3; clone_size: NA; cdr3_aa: CASSQLHWPPSTETQYF; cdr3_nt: TGTGCCAGCAGCCAACTCCATTGGCCCCCTAGCACAGAGACGCAGTATTTT
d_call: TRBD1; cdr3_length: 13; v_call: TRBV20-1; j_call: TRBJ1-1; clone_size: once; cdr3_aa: CSARDSWATEAFF; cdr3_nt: TGCAGTGCCCGGGACAGTTGGGCCACTGAAGCTTTCTTT
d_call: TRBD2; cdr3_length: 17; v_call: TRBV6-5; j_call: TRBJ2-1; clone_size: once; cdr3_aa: CASSYSGAGGIYNEQFF; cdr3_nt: TGTGCCAGCAGCTACTCCGGTGCGGGGGGGATCTACAATGAGCAGTTCTTC
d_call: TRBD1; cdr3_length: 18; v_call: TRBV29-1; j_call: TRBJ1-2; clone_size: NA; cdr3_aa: CSVEDLPTGEALNYGYTF; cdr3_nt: TGCAGCGTTGAAGATCTTCCGACAGGGGAGGCCCTTAACTATGGCTACACCTTC
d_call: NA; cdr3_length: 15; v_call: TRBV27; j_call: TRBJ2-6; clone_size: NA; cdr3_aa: CASSFGFSGANVLTF; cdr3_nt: TGTGCCAGCAGTTTTGGTTTCTCTGGGGCCAACGTCCTGACTTTC
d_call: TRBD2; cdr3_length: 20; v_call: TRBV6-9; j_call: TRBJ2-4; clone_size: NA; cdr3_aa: CASLRYGLAGEGSAKNIQYF; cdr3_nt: TGTGCCAGCCTCCGCTACGGCCTAGCGGGAGAAGGGTCTGCCAAAAACATTCAGTACTTC
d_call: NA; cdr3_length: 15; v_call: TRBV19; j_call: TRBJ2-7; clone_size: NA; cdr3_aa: CASSIERSGYNEQYF; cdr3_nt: TGTGCCAGTAGTATAGAGAGGTCCGGGTACAATGAGCAGTACTTC
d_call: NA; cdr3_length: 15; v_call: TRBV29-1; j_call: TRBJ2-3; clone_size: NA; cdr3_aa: CSVLSGTTGWDTQYF; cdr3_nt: TGCAGCGTTCTCTCCGGGACCACAGGCTGGGATACGCAGTATTTT
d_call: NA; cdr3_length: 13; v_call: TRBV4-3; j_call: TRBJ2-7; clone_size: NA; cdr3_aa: CASSQEPRYEQYF; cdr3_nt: TGCGCCAGCAGCCAAGAACCCCGATACGAGCAGTACTTC
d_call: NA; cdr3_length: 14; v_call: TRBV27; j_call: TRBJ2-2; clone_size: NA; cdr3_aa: CASSLQGYTGELFF; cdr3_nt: TGTGCCAGCAGTTTACAGGGGTACACCGGGGAGCTGTTTTTT
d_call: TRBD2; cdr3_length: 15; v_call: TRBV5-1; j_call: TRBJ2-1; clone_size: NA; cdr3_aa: CASSLGPSGPNEQFF; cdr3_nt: TGCGCCAGCAGCTTGGGTCCTAGCGGACCCAATGAGCAGTTCTTC
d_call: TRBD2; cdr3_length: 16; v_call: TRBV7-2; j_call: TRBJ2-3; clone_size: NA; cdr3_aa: CASSLVAGGLADTQYF; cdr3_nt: TGTGCCAGCAGCTTAGTGGCGGGGGGGCTCGCAGATACGCAGTATTTT
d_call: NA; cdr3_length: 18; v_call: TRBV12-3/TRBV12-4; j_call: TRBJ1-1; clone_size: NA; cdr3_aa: CASSLQASTSDLNTEAFF; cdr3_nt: TGTGCCAGCAGTTTACAGGCGTCCACTTCGGATTTGAACACTGAAGCTTTCTTT
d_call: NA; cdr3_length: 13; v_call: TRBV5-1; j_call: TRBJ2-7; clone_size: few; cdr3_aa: CASSSWGNDEQYF; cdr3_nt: TGCGCCAGCAGCTCCTGGGGGAACGACGAGCAGTACTTC
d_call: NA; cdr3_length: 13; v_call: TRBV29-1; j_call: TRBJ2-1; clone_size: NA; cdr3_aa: CSPLAGLHNEQFF; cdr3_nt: TGCAGCCCCCTGGCGGGTCTACACAATGAGCAGTTCTTC
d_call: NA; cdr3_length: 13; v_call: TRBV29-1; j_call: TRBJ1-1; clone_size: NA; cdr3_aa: CSVEWSHRDEAFF; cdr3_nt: TGCAGCGTTGAATGGAGCCACAGGGATGAAGCTTTCTTT
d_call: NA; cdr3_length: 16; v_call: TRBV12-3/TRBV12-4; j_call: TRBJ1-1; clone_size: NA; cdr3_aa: CASTHSLFQGNTEAFF; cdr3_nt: TGTGCCAGCACTCACTCCCTCTTTCAAGGGAACACTGAAGCTTTCTTT